Listed below are T cell receptor beta chains from one sample, sequenced in a study of T-cell memory formation after mild COVID-19. TCRdb reprocessed the 5' RACE reads with MiXCR, giving one entry per CDR3 protein. The sample lists around 90,000 distinct CDR3 sequences; around 16% were seen once. The sequenced sample consisted of PBMCs or a T cell subset sorted from them (not recorded which). All receptors come from a man between 18 and 35 years old who had mild COVID-19 (a few samples of this study predate the infection). Cell type and time point are not known. Both conserved end residues are part of each CDR3. A D gene is named only where the DNA matches it firmly. Expanded clones are given a class, and other clones once, few, many or no size at all.

j_call clone_size v_call d_call cdr3_aa cdr3_nt
TRBJ2-2 many TRBV7-3 TRBD1 CASSPMGQDANTGELFF TGTGCCAGCAGCCCAATGGGACAGGACGCGAACACCGGGGAGCTGTTTTTT
TRBJ2-6 many TRBV29-1 - CSVDFGDGANVLTF TGCAGCGTTGATTTCGGGGACGGGGCCAACGTCCTGACTTTC
TRBJ1-6 - TRBV27 - CASSNPPDPLHF TGTGCCAGCAGTAACCCCCCAGATCCCCTCCACTTT
TRBJ2-1 few TRBV3-1 TRBD2 CASSQVASGGAGNEQFF TGTGCCAGCAGCCAAGTAGCTAGCGGGGGGGCAGGGAATGAGCAGTTCTTC
TRBJ1-2 few TRBV29-1 TRBD1 CSVDLQGAGYGYTF TGCAGCGTTGATCTGCAGGGGGCGGGCTATGGCTACACCTTC
TRBJ2-5 - TRBV7-9 - CASSRPQVGETQYF TGTGCCAGCAGCCGTCCCCAAGTTGGGGAGACCCAGTACTTC
TRBJ2-2 few TRBV4-1 TRBD2 CASSQWSGENTGELFF TGCGCCAGCAGCCAATGGAGCGGGGAGAACACCGGGGAGCTGTTTTTT
TRBJ1-1 - TRBV6-5 - CASSYMGPGNTEAFF TGTGCCAGCAGTTATATGGGGCCAGGGAACACTGAAGCTTTCTTT
TRBJ2-3 - TRBV5-4 - CASSPPEGSSDTQYF TGTGCCAGCAGCCCTCCCGAGGGGTCATCAGATACGCAGTATTTT
TRBJ1-3 - TRBV27 - CASSFRGDLGNTIYF TGTGCCAGCAGTTTTAGGGGGGACTTAGGAAACACCATATATTTT
TRBJ1-1 - TRBV12-3/TRBV12-4 - CASSLSPRTEAFF TGTGCCAGCAGTTTAAGCCCAAGGACTGAAGCTTTCTTT
TRBJ2-3 - TRBV3-1 TRBD2 CASSQDSRGGSDTQYF TGTGCCAGCAGCCAAGATTCGCGGGGGGGCTCAGATACGCAGTATTTT
TRBJ2-5 once TRBV7-9 TRBD1 CASSLPTGVWETQYF TGTGCCAGCAGCCTTCCTACAGGGGTGTGGGAGACCCAGTACTTC
TRBJ1-5 many TRBV20-1 - CRAGGGNQPQHF TGCAGGGCGGGAGGGGGGAATCAGCCCCAGCATTTT
TRBJ1-2 few TRBV29-1 TRBD1 CSVEDGLGSVDRPYGYTF TGCAGCGTTGAAGACGGGTTAGGCTCCGTGGACAGGCCTTATGGCTACACCTTC
TRBJ1-6 few TRBV2 - CASSDGGTGRSPLHF TGTGCCAGCAGCGATGGGGGGACGGGCCGTTCACCCCTCCACTTT
TRBJ1-1 - TRBV27 - CASSRGGGGEAFF TGTGCCAGCAGCCGGGGGGGAGGTGGTGAAGCTTTCTTT
TRBJ2-4 - TRBV30 - CAWSYQGKAPIQYF TGTGCCTGGAGTTACCAGGGGAAGGCGCCTATTCAGTACTTC